This T cell receptor beta chain is from a study of cytomegalovirus exposure and HLA in healthy donors. At the level of the study: Early released data had around 88 million unique TCRs, all coming from HLA-typed donors.

Both 60 Vbeta primers and 13 Jbeta primers went into the PCR. TCRdb's copy holds only in-frame clones and misses some; the assay was immunoSEQ multiplex PCR. Among tens of thousands of clones listed, roughly 70% were seen once. Trimming stripped 1 base from V and 2 bases from J, with 12 bases between. The CDR3 consists of 15 residues. Germline V gives CDR1 GTSNPN, CDR2 SVGIG (reference sequence). The chain joins TRBV30 to TRBJ2-1; maybe TRBD2 (5 bases). This sequence originates from a woman aged 50 to 60 in good health and CMV-seropositive. Sequenced: PBMCs. CDR3 coding DNA: TGTGCCTGGAGTGCCCAGCGGCGACCCTACAATGAGCAGTTCTTC. Amino acids: CAWSAQRRPYNEQFF.